This entry lists 19 T cell receptor beta chains sequenced from one sample in a study of blood T cell repertoires in COVID-19 (dated by TCRdb to between 2020 and 2021). The library was obtained by the immunoSEQ multiplex PCR assay. Drawn from immuneACCESS, this table holds only the in-frame rearrangements with V and J called that TCRdb kept. Clones are partly lost; checked studies trace under half to an unresolved V gene and leave the rest unexplained. For this sample the table gives over 100,000 clones, of which 55% to 75% were detected only once. Jointly, the top ten make up approximately 2% of the sample. Sequenced: peripheral blood. The receptors derive from a woman in her seventies with acute or convalescent COVID-19.

J is TRBJ1-5 and V is TRBV30; D is unresolved. Trimming removed 0 bases from V and 5 bases from J, with 8 bases in between. CDR1 is GTSNPN, CDR2 SVGIG, per germline (reference sequence). The CDR3 is 13 residues long. The CDR3 loop is CAWSVGAHQPQHF. The CDR3 DNA follows: TGTGCCTGGAGTGTGGGCGCCCATCAGCCCCAGCATTTT.

Notes on this clone: Within the sample, other DNA sequences also encode this same CDR3. The chain has TRBV6-5 and TRBJ2-6; 8 nucleotides line up with TRBD1. This CDR3 is 14 amino acids long. Germline trimming cut 9 bases from V and 4 bases from J; bases unmatched to any gene: 5. The germline gives CDR1 MNHEY, CDR2 SVGAGI. The CDR3 DNA follows: TGTGCCAGTACAGGGGGTCGGGGGGCCAACGTCCTGACTTTC. It specifies CASTGGRGANVLTF.

The rearrangement joins TRBV5-4 to TRBJ1-5; 7 nucleotides align to TRBD1. The CDR3 loop spans 13 amino acids. Unmatched junction bases numbered 0, after V lost 0 bases and J lost 6 bases. Per the germline V gene, CDR1 is SGHNT and CDR2 is YYREEE (reference sequence). CDR3: CASSLGQGQPQHF. The DNA of the CDR3 is TGTGCCAGCAGCTTGGGACAGGGTCAGCCCCAGCATTTT.

The rearrangement uses TRBV19 and TRBJ2-6, with 8 bases aligning to TRBD1. The CDR3 has 17 residues. Germline V CDR1 and CDR2: LNHDA, SQIVND (reference sequence). J was trimmed by 0 bases and V by 3 bases; bases with no gene match: 4. As DNA, the CDR3 is TGTGCCAGTAGTATCCCCCAGGGGGCCTCTGGGGCCAACGTCCTGACTTTC. Translated: CASSIPQGASGANVLTF.

The rearrangement joins TRBV11-2 to TRBJ1-2; 10 bases are a match to TRBD1. Unmatched junction bases numbered 12, after V lost 1 base and J lost 4 bases. Germline V lookup: CDR1 SGHAT, CDR2 FQNNGV. The CDR3 has 18 amino acids. The CDR3 bases are TGTGCCAGCAGCTTAGGGTCGACAGGGGGCGCCGGGGCCTATGGCTACACCTTC. Amino acid sequence: CASSLGSTGGAGAYGYTF.

The rearrangement links TRBV5-8 to TRBJ2-1, with TRBD2 identical over 8 bases. This CDR3 contains 15 residues. Germline V gene sequence: CDR1 SGHTS, CDR2 YDEGEE. The V gene end was trimmed by 0 bases and the J gene end by 6 bases; junction bases not matched to a gene: 5. The CDR3 sequence is CASSLAGLAINEQFF. CDR3 DNA: TGTGCCAGCAGCTTGGCCGGACTAGCTATCAATGAGCAGTTCTTC.

This clone was observed a few times. For the CDR3, the DNA is TGCAGCGTTGAAGGACAGGGGATGGGTACTGAAGCTTTCTTT. Its protein product is CSVEGQGMGTEAFF. The chain is built from TRBV29-1 and TRBJ1-1; 8 bases line up with TRBD1. Trimming at V came to 1 base and at J to 5 bases, leaving 6 bases not matched to a gene. The CDR3 has 14 amino acids. CDR1 and CDR2 (germline): SQVTM, ANQGSEA.

The chain has TRBV18 and TRBJ1-3; tentative D call: TRBD1 (5 bases). V shed 2 bases and J shed 4 bases, with 12 bases lying between them. The germline V gene has CDR1 KGHSH and CDR2 LQKENI. CDR3 length: 15 residues. This CDR3 reads CASSPNGQGGNTIYF. The DNA of the CDR3 is TGTGCCAGCTCACCAAATGGCCAGGGAGGAAACACCATATATTTT.

This clone was picked up one time. The chain recombines TRBV23-1 with TRBJ2-2; 7 bases are shared with TRBD1. TRBV23-1 is designated an ORF whose function remains uncertain. The CDR3 length is 15 residues. J gave up 4 bases and V 0 bases, and 2 bases lay outside the gene matches. This CDR3 is CASSQSTGLTGELFF. CDR3 coding DNA: TGCGCCAGCAGTCAATCGACAGGGCTCACCGGGGAGCTGTTTTTT.

V gene TRBV7-2 combines with J gene TRBJ1-1, with 9 bases aligning to TRBD1. Trimming cost V 2 bases and J 3 bases; bases outside gene matches: 4. Germline V gives CDR1 SGHTA, CDR2 FQGNSA. This CDR3 has 15 residues. The chain's CDR3 is CASSLTGGPYTEAFF. DNA for the CDR3: TGTGCCAGCAGCTTAACAGGGGGCCCGTACACTGAAGCTTTCTTT.

The chain has TRBV6-2 or TRBV6-3 and TRBJ1-1; 9 positions agree with TRBD1. The germline gives CDR1 MNHEY, CDR2 SVGEGT. This CDR3 has 18 residues. V lost 2 bases, J lost 3 bases, and 13 bases stayed unmatched. The DNA for the CDR3 is TGTGCCAGCAGTTACGACAGGGGGGATTCGAGGGCGGACACTGAAGCTTTCTTT. Its translation is CASSYDRGDSRADTEAFF.

This clone was observed a few times. The chain uses TRBV7-6 and TRBJ2-1, with 9 bases matching TRBD2. There are 15 residues in the CDR3. Trimming cost V 5 bases and J 6 bases; bases outside gene matches: 8. CDR1 and CDR2 (germline): SGHVS, FNYEAQ. The CDR3 loop is CASSAAGGPGNEQFF. The CDR3 nucleotides read TGTGCCAGCAGCGCGGCGGGAGGGCCCGGCAATGAGCAGTTCTTC.

The rearrangement links TRBV10-2 to TRBJ2-7, with D possibly TRBD1 on 6 matching bases. Germline CDR1 WSHSY, CDR2 SAAADI. Trimming left V 7 bases short and J 2 bases short, with 15 bases between. This CDR3 contains 14 residues. In DNA, the CDR3 is TGCGCCAGCACCGATACAGGGAGTACCTACGAGCAGTACTTC. This codes for CASTDTGSTYEQYF.

This clone was detected only once. CDR3 bases: TGTGCCAGCAGCCAATCCGGGGGCCAAGAGACCCAGTACTTC. It encodes CASSQSGGQETQYF. V and J are TRBV3-1 (or the pseudogene TRBV3-2) and TRBJ2-5; the D gene is possibly TRBD2 (6 bases). CDR1 and CDR2 (germline): LGHDT, YNNKEL (reference sequence). The CDR3 covers 14 residues. Trimming stripped 2 bases from V and 1 base from J, with 8 bases between.

The CDR3 protein is CAIIASGAPAQYF. For the CDR3, the DNA is TGTGCCATCATAGCTAGCGGGGCGCCTGCGCAGTATTTT. V usage is TRBV10-3 and J usage is TRBJ2-3, with 9 bases fitting TRBD2. V dropped 7 bases and J dropped 10; count of bases not matched to a gene: 9. This CDR3 spans 13 amino acids. Germline V gene data show CDR1 as ENHRY and CDR2 as SYGVKD.

This rearrangement joins TRBV21-1 to TRBJ1-5; TRBD1 was called by the table and not checked on the DNA. TRBV21-1 is described as a pseudogene. This CDR3 is built from 13 residues. The CDR3 protein is CASSTGSNQPQHF. Written as DNA, the CDR3 is TGTGCCAGCAGCACAGGTTCCAATCAGCCCCAGCATTTT.

The J gene is TRBJ2-3, the V gene TRBV6-5; 7 nucleotides align to TRBD2. The CDR3 length is 14 residues. Germline CDR1 reads MNHEY; CDR2 reads SVGAGI. V lost 7 bases to trimming and J lost 5 bases; unmatched junction nucleotides: 9. The chain's CDR3 is CASMGSGGLDTQYF. In DNA, the CDR3 is TGTGCCAGCATGGGTTCGGGAGGTCTAGATACGCAGTATTTT.

Sample share makes this clone large. The DNA of the CDR3 is TGTGCCAGCAGCCGGGAGGGGACACTTGAACTGTTTTTT. As protein: CASSREGTLELFF. The V gene is TRBV6-5, the J gene TRBJ1-4; a possible D gene is TRBD1 (6 bases). CDR1 and CDR2 from the germline V gene are MNHEY and SVGAGI. There are 13 residues in the CDR3. V lost 6 bases, J lost 12 bases, and 17 bases lay in between.

The J gene is TRBJ2-2, the V gene TRBV5-6, with a weak D call TRBD2 (6 bases). Germline lookup yields CDR1 SGHDT and CDR2 YYEEEE. The CDR3 covers 14 residues. Trimming cost V 1 base and J 5 bases, with 9 bases left between them. The CDR3 coding sequence is TGTGCCAGCAGCTTGAATGGGGGGACCGGGGAGCTGTTTTTT. Encoded protein: CASSLNGGTGELFF.